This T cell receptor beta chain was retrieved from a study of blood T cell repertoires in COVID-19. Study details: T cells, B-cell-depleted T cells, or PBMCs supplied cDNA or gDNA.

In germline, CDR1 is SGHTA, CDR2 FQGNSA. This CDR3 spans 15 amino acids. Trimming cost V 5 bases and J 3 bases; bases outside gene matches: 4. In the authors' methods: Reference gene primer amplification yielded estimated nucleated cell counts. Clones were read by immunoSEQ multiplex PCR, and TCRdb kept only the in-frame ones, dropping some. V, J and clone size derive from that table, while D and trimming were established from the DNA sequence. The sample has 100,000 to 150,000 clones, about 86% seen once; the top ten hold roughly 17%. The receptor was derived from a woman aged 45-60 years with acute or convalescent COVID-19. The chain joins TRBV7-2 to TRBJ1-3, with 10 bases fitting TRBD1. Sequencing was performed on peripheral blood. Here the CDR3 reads CASSGTGVFGNTIYF. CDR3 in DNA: TGTGCCAGCAGCGGGACAGGGGTTTTTGGAAACACCATATATTTT.